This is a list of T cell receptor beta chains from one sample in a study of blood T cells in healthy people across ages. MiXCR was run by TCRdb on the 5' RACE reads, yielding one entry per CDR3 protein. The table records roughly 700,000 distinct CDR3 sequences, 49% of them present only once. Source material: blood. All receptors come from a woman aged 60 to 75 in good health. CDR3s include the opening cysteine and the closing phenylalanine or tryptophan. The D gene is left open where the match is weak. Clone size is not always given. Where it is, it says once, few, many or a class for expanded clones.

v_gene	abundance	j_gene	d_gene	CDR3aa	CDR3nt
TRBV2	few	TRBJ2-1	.	CASSVSRGRDTNEQFF	TGTGCCAGCAGTGTTTCCAGGGGTCGGGACACAAATGAGCAGTTCTTC
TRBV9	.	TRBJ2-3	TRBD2	CASSVTSSTDTQYF	TGTGCCAGCAGCGTGACTAGCTCCACAGATACGCAGTATTTT
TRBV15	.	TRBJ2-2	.	CATRRTDNTGELFF	TGTGCCACCAGAAGGACAGACAACACCGGGGAGCTGTTTTTT
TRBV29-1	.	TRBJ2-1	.	CSVVEQTYNEQFF	TGCAGCGTTGTTGAACAGACCTACAATGAGCAGTTCTTC
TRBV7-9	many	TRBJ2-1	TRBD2	CASSLGLAGDEQFF	TGTGCCAGCAGCTTGGGACTAGCGGGAGATGAGCAGTTCTTC
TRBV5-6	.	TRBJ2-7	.	CASSLGLTRVYEQYF	TGTGCCAGCAGCCTTGGACTAACTAGAGTCTACGAGCAGTACTTC
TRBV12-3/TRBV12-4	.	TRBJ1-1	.	CASSLSVGGAFF	TGTGCCAGCAGTCTATCGGTTGGAGGAGCTTTCTTT
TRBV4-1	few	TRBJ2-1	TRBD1	CASTRDRGYNEQFF	TGCGCCAGCACCCGAGACAGGGGGTACAATGAGCAGTTCTTC
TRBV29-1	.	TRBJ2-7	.	CSGHGSNEQYF	TGCAGCGGTCACGGGTCCAATGAGCAGTACTTC
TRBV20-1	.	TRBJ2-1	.	CRVSRGSSYNEQFF	TGCAGAGTTTCGCGCGGCAGCTCCTACAATGAGCAGTTCTTC
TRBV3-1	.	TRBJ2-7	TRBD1	CASSQGDRAEQYF	TGTGCCAGCAGCCAAGGGGACAGGGCCGAGCAGTACTTC
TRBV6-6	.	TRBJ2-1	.	CASSFRGGGSGNEQFF	TGTGCCAGCAGTTTCCGAGGGGGGGGTTCGGGGAATGAGCAGTTCTTC
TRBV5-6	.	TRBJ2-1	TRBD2	CAGSPGLLYNEQFF	TGTGCCGGCAGCCCGGGACTACTCTACAATGAGCAGTTCTTC
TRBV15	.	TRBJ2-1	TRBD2	CASGTTHEQFF	TGTGCCAGCGGGACTACGCATGAGCAGTTCTTC
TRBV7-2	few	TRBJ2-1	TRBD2	CASSLDGLVLVQDEQFF	TGTGCCAGCAGCTTAGATGGACTAGTTCTCGTTCAGGATGAGCAGTTCTTC
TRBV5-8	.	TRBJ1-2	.	CASSLGGGLDYGYTF	TGTGCCAGCAGCTTGGGGGGGGGACTCGACTATGGCTACACCTTC
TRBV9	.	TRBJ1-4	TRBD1	CASSYSGQGGEKLFF	TGTGCCAGCAGTTACTCGGGACAGGGAGGCGAAAAACTGTTTTTT
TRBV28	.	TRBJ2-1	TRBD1	CASSLGTGLFF	TGTGCCAGCAGTTTGGGGACAGGTCTGTTCTTC
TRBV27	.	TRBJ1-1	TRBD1	CASSLIGTAMNTEAFF	TGTGCCAGCAGTTTAATTGGGACAGCCATGAACACTGAAGCTTTCTTT
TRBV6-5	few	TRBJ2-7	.	CASSYGGRGEQYF	TGTGCCAGCAGTTACGGGGGTCGGGGGGAGCAGTACTTC
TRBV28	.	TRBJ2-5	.	CASSSPWSLWYQAPNQETQYF	TGTGCCAGCAGTTCCCCGTGGAGTCTGTGGTACCAAGCACCCAACCAAGAGACCCAGTACTTC
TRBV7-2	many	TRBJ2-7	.	CASSPNYEQYF	TGTGCCAGCAGCCCCAACTACGAGCAGTACTTC
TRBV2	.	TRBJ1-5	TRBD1	CASSEASGTAPGQPQHF	TGTGCCAGCAGTGAAGCATCCGGGACAGCCCCCGGTCAGCCCCAGCATTTT
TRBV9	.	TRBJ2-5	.	CASSVGVYETQYF	TGTGCCAGCAGCGTAGGCGTTTACGAGACCCAGTACTTC
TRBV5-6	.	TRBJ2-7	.	CASSLAGGAVYYEQYF	TGTGCCAGCAGCTTGGCGGGGGGCGCGGTTTACTACGAGCAGTACTTC
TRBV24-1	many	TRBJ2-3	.	CATSDGGSDTQYF	TGTGCCACCAGTGATGGGGGGAGTGATACGCAGTATTTT
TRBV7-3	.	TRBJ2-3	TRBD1	CASSRTGNTDTQYF	TGTGCCAGCAGTCGGACAGGGAACACAGATACGCAGTATTTT
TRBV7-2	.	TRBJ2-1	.	CASSFGRFPDNEQFF	TGTGCCAGCAGCTTCGGTAGGTTCCCCGACAATGAGCAGTTCTTC
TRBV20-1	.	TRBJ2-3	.	CSGGGYGPDTQYF	TGCAGTGGGGGCGGGTATGGTCCAGATACGCAGTATTTT
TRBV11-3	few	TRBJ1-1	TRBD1	CASSLGTGRAFF	TGTGCCAGCAGCTTAGGGACAGGGCGAGCTTTCTTT
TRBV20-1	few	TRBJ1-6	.	CSARETQGFNSPLHF	TGCAGTGCTAGAGAAACTCAGGGTTTTAATTCACCCCTCCACTTT
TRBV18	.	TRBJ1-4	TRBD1	CASSLLRDSATNEKLFF	TGTGCCAGCTCACTCCTTCGGGACAGCGCAACTAATGAAAAACTGTTTTTT
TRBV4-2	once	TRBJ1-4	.	CASSQVITFGQGDEKLFF	TGTGCCAGCAGCCAAGTCATAACTTTCGGGCAGGGAGATGAAAAACTGTTTTTT